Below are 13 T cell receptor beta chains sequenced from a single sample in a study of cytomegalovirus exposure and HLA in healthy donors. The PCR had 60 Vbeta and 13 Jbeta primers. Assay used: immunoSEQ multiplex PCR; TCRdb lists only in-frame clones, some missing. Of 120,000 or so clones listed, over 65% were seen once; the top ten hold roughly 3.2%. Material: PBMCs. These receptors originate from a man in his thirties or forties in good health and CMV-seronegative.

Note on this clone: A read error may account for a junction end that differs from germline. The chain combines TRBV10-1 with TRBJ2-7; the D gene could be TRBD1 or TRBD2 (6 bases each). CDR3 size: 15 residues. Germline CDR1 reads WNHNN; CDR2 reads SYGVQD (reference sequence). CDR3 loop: CANSESGARSYEQYF. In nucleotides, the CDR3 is TGCGCCAACAGTGAGTCGGGGGCGCGAAGCTACGAGCAGTACTTC.

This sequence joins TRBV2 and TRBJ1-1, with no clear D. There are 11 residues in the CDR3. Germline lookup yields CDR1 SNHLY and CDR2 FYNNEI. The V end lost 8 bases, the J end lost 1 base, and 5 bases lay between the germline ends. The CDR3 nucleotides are TGTGCCAGCCTCAGGAACACTGAAGCTTTCTTT. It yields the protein CASLRNTEAFF. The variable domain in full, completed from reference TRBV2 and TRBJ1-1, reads EPEVTQTPSHQVTQMGQEVILRCVPISNHLYFYWYRQILGQKVEFLVSFYNNEISEKSEIFDDQFSVERPDGSNFTLKIRSTKLEDSAMYFCASLRNTEAFFGQGTRLTVV.

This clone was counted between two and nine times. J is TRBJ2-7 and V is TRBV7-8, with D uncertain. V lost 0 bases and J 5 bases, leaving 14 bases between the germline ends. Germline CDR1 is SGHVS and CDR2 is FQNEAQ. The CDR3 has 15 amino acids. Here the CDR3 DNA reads TGTGCCAGCAGCTTAGCCCCGATAGCTTACCACGAGCAGTACTTC. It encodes CASSLAPIAYHEQYF.

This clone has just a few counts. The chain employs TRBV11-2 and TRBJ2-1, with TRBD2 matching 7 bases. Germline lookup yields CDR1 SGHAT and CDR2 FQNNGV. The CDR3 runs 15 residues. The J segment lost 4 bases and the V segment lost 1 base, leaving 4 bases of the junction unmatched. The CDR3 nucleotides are TGTGCCAGCAGCTTAGGACTAGCAGAATACAATGAGCAGTTCTTC. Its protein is CASSLGLAEYNEQFF.

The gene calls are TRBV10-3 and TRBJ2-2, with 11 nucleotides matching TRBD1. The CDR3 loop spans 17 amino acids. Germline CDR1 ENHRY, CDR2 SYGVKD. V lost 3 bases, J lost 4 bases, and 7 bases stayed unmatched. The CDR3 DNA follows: TGTGCCATCAGTGATTCCCCCGGGACAGGGGGCACCGGGGAGCTGTTTTTT. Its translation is CAISDSPGTGGTGELFF.

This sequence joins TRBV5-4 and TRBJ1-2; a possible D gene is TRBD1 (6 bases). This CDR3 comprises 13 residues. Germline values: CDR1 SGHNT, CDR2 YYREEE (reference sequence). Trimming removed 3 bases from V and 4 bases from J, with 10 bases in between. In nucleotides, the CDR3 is TGTGCCAGCAGCTCGGACAGCAGCTATGGCTACACCTTC. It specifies CASSSDSSYGYTF.

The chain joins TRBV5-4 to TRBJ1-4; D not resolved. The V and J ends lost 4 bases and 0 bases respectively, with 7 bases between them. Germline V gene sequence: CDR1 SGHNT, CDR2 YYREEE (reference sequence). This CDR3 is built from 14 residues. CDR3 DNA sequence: TGTGCCAGCAGCCAGAACCCAACTAATGAAAAACTGTTTTTT. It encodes CASSQNPTNEKLFF.

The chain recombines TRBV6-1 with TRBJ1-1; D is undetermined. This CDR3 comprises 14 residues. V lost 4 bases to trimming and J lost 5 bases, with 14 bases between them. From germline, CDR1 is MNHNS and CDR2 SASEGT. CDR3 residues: CASSASLGGTEAFF. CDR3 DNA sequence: TGTGCCAGCAGTGCCTCCCTCGGAGGAACTGAAGCTTTCTTT.

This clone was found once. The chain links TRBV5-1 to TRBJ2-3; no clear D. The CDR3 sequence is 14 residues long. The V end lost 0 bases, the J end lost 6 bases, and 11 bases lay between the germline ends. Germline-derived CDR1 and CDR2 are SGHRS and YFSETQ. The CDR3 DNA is TGCGCCAGCAGCTTGGGCAAGCCCGCGGATACGCAGTATTTT. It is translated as CASSLGKPADTQYF.

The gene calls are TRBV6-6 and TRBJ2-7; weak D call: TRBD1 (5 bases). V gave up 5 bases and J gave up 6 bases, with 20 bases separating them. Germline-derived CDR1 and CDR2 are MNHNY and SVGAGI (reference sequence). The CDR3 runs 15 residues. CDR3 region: CASSTTVEQAAEQYF. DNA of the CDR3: TGTGCCAGCAGTACAACGGTGGAACAGGCAGCCGAGCAGTACTTC.

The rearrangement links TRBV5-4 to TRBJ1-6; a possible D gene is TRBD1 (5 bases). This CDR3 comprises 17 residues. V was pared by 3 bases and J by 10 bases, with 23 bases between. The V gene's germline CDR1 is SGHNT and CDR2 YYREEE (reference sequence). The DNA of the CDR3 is TGTGCCAGCAGCTCGTTTTTTGCGGGAGGGACCAACTCACCCCTCCACTTT. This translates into CASSSFFAGGTNSPLHF. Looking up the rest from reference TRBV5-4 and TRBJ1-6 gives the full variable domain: ETGVTQSPTHLIKTRGQQVTLRCSSQSGHNTVSWYQQALGQGPQFIFQYYREEENGRGNFPPRFSGLQFPNYSSELNVNALELDDSALYLCASSSFFAGGTNSPLHFGNGTRLTVT.

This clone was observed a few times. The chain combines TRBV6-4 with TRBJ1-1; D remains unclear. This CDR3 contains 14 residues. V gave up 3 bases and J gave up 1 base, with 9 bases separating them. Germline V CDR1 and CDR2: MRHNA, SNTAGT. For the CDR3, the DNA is TGTGCCAGCAGTGAAAAGGGAGAGAACACTGAAGCTTTCTTT. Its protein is CASSEKGENTEAFF.

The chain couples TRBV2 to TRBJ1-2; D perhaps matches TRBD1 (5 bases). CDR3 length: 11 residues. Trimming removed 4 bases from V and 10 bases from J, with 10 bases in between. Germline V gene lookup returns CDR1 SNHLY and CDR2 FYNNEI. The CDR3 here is CASSVKGPYTF. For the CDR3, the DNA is TGTGCCAGCAGTGTGAAGGGGCCCTACACCTTC.